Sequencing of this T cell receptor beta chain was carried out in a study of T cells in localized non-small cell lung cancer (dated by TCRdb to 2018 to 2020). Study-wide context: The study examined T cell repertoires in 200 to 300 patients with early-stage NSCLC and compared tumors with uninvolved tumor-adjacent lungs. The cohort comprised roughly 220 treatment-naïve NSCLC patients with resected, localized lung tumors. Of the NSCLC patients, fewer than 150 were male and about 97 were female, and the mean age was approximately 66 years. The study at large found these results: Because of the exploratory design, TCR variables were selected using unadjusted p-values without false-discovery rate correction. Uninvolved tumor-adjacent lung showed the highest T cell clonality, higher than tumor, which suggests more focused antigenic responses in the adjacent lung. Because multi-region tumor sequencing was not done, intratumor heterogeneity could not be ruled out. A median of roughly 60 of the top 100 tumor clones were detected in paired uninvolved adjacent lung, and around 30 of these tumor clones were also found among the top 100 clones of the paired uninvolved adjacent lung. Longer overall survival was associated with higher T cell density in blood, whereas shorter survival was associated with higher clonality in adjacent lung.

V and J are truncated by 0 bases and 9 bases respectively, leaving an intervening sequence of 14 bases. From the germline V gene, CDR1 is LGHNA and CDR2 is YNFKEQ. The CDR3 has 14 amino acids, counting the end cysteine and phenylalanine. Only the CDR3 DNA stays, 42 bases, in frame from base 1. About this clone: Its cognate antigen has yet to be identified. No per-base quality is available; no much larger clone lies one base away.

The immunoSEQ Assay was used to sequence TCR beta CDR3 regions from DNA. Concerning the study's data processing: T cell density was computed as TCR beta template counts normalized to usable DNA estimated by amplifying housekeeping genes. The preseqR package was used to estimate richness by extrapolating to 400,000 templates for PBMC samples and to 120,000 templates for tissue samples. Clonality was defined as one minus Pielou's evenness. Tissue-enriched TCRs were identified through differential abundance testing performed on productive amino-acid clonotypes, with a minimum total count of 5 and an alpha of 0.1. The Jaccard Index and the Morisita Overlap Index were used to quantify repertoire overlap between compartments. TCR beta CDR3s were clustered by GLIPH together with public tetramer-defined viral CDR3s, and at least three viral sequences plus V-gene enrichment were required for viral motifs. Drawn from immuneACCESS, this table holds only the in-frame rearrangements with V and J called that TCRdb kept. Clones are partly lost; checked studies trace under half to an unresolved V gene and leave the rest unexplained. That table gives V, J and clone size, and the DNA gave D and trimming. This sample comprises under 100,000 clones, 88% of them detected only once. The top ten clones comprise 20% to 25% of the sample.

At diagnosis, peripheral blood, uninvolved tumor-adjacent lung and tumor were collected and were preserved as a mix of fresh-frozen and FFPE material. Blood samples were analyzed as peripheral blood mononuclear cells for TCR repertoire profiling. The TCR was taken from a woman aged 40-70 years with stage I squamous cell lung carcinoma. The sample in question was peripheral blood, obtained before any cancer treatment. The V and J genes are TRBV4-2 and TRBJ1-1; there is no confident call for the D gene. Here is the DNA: TGTGCCAGCAGCCAAGAATCGGGGTTTAGTAAAGCTTTCTTT. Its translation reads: CASSQESGFSKAFF.